This TCR beta chain was sequenced during a study of technical replicates of blood from several donors. TCRdb keeps only in-frame clones here, not all; method: immunoSEQ multiplex PCR. The data hold around 100,000 clones, with approximately 96% observed a single time. Germline CDR1 is GTSNPN and CDR2 is SVGIG (reference sequence). The CDR3 is 12 amino acids. V was pared by 2 bases and J by 1 base, with 5 bases between. This chain connects TRBV30 to TRBJ1-2; D is uncertain. The sequence derives from a human donor in good health. The sample taken for sequencing was T cells isolated from PBMCs. The DNA of the CDR3 is TGTGCCTGGAGTTCCCATAACTATGGCTACACCTTC. Translating gives CAWSSHNYGYTF.